The 6 T cell receptor beta chains reported below all come from one sample, sequenced in a study of CD8+CD57+ T cells in acquired aplastic anemia. TCR beta VDJ combinations and CDR3 sequences were profiled from genomic DNA. TCRdb passed the reads through MiXCR, listing each CDR3 protein once. The sample yields about 190,000 distinct CDR3 sequences, around 50% seen once. Sequencing was performed on sorted CD4+, CD8+, or CD8+CD57+ T cells (not recorded which) from PBMCs. The receptors derive from a human donor in good health, serving as a control.

V usage is TRBV11-3 and J usage is TRBJ2-5, with TRBD2 identical over 7 bases. This CDR3 spans 13 amino acids. The V gene end was trimmed by 7 bases and the J gene end by 3 bases; junction bases not matched to a gene: 5. Germline CDR1 SGHNT, CDR2 YENEEA. CDR3 nucleotides: TGTGCCAGCACTAGCGGTGGGGAAGAGACCCAGTACTTC. Translated: CASTSGGEETQYF.

This clonotype showed up many times. This chain connects TRBV20-1 to TRBJ1-6; TRBD1 might be the D (5 bases). The ends were cut back, 6 bases at V and 7 bases at J, with 16 bases in the middle. Germline V gene sequence: CDR1 DFQATT, CDR2 SNEGSKA (reference sequence). The CDR3 runs 14 residues. The CDR3 loop is CSAVGDVRNSPLHF. CDR3 bases: TGCAGTGCAGTGGGGGACGTACGAAATTCACCCCTCCACTTT.

In its sample, this clonotype was seen a few times. The chain employs TRBV9 and TRBJ2-7, with TRBD1 matching 9 bases. Per germline, CDR1 SGDLS and CDR2 YYNGEE. The CDR3 sequence is 15 residues long. With 3 bases clipped from V and 5 bases from J, the junction kept 9 bases outside the gene matches. DNA for the CDR3: TGTGCCAGCAGCGAAACAGGGGGCGCAGGCGACGAGCAGTACTTC. Translation: CASSETGGAGDEQYF.

The CDR3 spells CASSEGLAGLGELFF. Here the CDR3 DNA reads TGTGCCAGCAGCGAGGGACTAGCGGGGCTTGGGGAGCTGTTTTTT. The chain uses TRBV7-2 and TRBJ2-2; TRBD2 aligns across 13 bases. Germline CDR1 and CDR2: SGHTA and FQGNSA. V dropped 5 bases and J dropped 8; count of bases not matched to a gene: 5. This CDR3 has 15 residues.

This clonotype has ten or more counts. J is TRBJ1-2 and V is TRBV9; D is undetermined. Trimming removed 1 base from V and 8 bases from J, with 18 bases in between. CDR1 and CDR2 from the germline V gene are SGDLS and YYNGEE. This CDR3 is 15 amino acids long. The DNA for the CDR3 is TGTGCCAGCAGCGTATACCTACAAGGTTCTAGGGGCTACACCTTC. It translates to CASSVYLQGSRGYTF.

V is TRBV7-2 and J is TRBJ2-3; possibly TRBD1 or TRBD2 for D (6 bases each). Per the germline V gene, CDR1 is SGHTA and CDR2 is FQGNSA. The CDR3 totals 14 residues. V was clipped by 3 bases and J by 6 bases, with 13 bases between them. This chain's CDR3 is CASSFTGRRDTQYF. The CDR3 coding sequence is TGTGCCAGCAGCTTCACAGGGAGGAGGGATACGCAGTATTTT.